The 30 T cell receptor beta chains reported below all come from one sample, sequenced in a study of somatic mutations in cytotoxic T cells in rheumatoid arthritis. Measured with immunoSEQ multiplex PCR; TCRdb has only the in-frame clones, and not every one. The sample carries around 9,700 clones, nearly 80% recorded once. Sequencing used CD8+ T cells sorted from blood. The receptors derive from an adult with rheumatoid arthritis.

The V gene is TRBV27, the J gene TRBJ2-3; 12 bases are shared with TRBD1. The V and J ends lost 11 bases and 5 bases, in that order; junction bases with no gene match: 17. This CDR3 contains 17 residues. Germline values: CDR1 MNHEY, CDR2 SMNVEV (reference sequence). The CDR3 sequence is CASSPTGTGGSGDTQYF. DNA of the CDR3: TGTGCCTCCTCACCCACCGGGACAGGGGGCTCCGGAGATACGCAGTATTTT.

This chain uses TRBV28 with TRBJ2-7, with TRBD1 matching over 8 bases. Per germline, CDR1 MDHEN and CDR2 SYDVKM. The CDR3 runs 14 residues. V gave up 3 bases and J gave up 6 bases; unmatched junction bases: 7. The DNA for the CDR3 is TGTGCCAGCAGTTTCCCACAGGGGGTGAGCGAGCAGTACTTC. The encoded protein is CASSFPQGVSEQYF.

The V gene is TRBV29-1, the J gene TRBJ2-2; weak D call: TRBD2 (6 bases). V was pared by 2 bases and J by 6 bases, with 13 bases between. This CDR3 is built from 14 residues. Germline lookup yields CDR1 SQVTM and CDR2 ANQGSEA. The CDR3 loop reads CSVEFAGFPGELFF. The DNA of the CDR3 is TGCAGCGTTGAATTCGCGGGATTCCCCGGGGAGCTGTTTTTT.

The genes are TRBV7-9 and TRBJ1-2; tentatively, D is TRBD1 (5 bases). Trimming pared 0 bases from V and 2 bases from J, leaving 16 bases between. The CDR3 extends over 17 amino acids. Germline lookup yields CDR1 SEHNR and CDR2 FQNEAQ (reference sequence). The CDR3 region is CASSLAFSWDRNYGYTF. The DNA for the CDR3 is TGTGCCAGCAGCTTAGCGTTTTCTTGGGACCGCAACTATGGCTACACCTTC.

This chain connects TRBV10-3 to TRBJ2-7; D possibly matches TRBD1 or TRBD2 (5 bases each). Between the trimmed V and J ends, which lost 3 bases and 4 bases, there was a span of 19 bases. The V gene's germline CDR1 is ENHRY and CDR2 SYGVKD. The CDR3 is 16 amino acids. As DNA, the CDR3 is TGTGCCATCAGTGACGAGGGGCCCCTACCTTATTACGAGCAGTACTTC. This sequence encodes CAISDEGPLPYYEQYF.

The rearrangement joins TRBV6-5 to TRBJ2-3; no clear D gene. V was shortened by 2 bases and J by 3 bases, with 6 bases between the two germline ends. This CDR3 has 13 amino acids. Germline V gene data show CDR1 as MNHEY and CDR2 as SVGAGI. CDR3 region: CASSYQATDTQYF. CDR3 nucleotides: TGTGCCAGCAGTTACCAGGCAACAGATACGCAGTATTTT.

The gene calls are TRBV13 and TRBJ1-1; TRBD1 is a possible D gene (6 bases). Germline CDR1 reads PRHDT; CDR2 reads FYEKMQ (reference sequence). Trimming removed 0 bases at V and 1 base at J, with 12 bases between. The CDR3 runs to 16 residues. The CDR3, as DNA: TGTGCCAGCAGCTTAGGCCTAAGAGGGGGGAACACTGAAGCTTTCTTT. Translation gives CASSLGLRGGNTEAFF. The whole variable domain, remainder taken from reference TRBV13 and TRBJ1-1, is AAGVIQSPRHLIKEKRETATLKCYPIPRHDTVYWYQQGPGQDPQFLISFYEKMQSDKGSIPDRFSAQQFSDYHSELNMSSLELGDSALYFCASSLGLRGGNTEAFFGQGTRLTVV.

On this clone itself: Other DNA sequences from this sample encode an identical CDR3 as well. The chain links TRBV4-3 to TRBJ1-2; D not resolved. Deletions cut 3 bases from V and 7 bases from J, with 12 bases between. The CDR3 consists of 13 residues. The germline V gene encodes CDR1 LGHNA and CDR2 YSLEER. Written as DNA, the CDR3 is TGCGCCAGCAGCCAGGATACTCGGGCTGGCTACACCTTC. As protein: CASSQDTRAGYTF.

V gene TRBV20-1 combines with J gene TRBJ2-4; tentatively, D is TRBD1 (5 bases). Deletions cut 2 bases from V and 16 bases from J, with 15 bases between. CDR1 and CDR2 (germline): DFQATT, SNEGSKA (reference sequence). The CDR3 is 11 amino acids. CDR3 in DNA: TGCAGTGCTAGATGGTCAGGACACCACTACTTC. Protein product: CSARWSGHHYF.

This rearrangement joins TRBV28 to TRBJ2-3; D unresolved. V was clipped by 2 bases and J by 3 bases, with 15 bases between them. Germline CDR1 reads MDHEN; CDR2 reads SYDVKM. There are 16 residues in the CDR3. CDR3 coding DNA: TGTGCCAGCAGTTTACTATCCAGGTTTCAAACAGATACGCAGTATTTT. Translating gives CASSLLSRFQTDTQYF.

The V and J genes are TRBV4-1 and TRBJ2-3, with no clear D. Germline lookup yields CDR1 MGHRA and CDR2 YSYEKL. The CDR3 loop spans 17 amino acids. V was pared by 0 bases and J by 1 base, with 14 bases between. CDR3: CASSQDTADLRTDTQYF. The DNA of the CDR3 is TGCGCCAGCAGCCAAGATACTGCAGACCTGCGCACAGATACGCAGTATTTT.

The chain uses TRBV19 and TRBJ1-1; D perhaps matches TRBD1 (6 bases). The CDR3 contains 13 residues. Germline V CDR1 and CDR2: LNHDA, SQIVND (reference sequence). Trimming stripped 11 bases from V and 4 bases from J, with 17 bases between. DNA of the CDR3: TGTGCCGCAATAAGCCAGGGGAGCACTGAAGCTTTCTTT. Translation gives CAAISQGSTEAFF.

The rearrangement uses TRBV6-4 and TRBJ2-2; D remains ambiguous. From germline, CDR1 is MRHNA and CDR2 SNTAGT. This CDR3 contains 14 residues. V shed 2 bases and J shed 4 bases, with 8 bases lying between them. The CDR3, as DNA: TGTGCCAGCAGTGACACTGCGATCACCGGGGAGCTGTTTTTT. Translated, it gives CASSDTAITGELFF.

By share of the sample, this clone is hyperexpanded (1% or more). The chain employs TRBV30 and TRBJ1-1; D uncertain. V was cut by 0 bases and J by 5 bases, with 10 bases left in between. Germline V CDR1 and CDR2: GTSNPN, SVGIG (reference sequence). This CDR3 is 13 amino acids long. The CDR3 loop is CAWSVGSSTEAFF. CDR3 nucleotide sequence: TGTGCCTGGAGTGTCGGGAGCTCAACTGAAGCTTTCTTT.

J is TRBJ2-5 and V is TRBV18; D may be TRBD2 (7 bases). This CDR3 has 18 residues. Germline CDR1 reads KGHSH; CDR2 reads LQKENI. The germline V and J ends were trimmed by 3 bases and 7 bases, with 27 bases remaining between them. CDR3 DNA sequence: TGTGCCAGCTCACCTTCGACTTCGGGGGGCAGACTCGGGGGGACCCAGTACTTC. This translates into CASSPSTSGGRLGGTQYF.

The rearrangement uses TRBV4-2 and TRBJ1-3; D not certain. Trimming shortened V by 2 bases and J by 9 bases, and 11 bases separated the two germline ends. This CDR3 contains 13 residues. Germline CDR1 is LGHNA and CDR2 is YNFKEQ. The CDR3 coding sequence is TGTGCCAGCAGCCAATCTACAGTTTCCACCATATATTTT. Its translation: CASSQSTVSTIYF.

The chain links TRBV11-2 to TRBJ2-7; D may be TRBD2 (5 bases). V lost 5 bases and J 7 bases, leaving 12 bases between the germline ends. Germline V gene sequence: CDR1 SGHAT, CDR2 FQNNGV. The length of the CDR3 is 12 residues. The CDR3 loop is CASSPGAVEQYF. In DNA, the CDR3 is TGTGCCAGCAGCCCTGGAGCGGTGGAGCAGTACTTC.

DNA for the CDR3: TGTGCCAGCTCGCCGGGACATAGCATCCATGAGCAGTTCTTC. It codes for CASSPGHSIHEQFF. The chain uses TRBV6-1 and TRBJ2-1, with D possibly matching TRBD1 (6 bases). The V end was cut by 8 bases, the J end by 8 bases, with 19 bases between. CDR3 size: 14 residues. CDR1 and CDR2 from the germline V gene are MNHNS and SASEGT.

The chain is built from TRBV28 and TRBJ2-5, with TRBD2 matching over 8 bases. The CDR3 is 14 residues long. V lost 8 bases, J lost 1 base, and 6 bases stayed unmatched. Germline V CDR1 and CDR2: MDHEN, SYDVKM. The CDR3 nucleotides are TGTGCCAGCCAAGCGGGGGCAGCCCAAGAGACCCAGTACTTC. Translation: CASQAGAAQETQYF.

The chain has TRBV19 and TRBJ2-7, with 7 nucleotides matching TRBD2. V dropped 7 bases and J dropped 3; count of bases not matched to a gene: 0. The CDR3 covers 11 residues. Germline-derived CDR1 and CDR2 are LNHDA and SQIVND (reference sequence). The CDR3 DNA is TGTGCCAGTACGGGAGGCTACGAGCAGTACTTC. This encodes CASTGGYEQYF.

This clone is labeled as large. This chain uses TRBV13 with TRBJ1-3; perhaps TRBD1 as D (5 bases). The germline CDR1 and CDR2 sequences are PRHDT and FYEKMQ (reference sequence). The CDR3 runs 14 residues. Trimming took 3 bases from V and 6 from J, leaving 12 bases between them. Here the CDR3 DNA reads TGTGCCAGCAGCTTGACGGGACTTGAAAACACCATATATTTT. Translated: CASSLTGLENTIYF.

Written as DNA, the CDR3 is TGTGCCAGCAGCTTAGTAGGGCTAGCGGCCTTTTACGAGCAGTACTTC. It translates to CASSLVGLAAFYEQYF. The chain carries TRBV7-8 and TRBJ2-7, with 7 bases that match TRBD2. The CDR3 has 16 amino acids. V lost 1 base and J lost 4; bases outside the gene matches: 10. The germline CDR1 and CDR2 sequences are SGHVS and FQNEAQ.

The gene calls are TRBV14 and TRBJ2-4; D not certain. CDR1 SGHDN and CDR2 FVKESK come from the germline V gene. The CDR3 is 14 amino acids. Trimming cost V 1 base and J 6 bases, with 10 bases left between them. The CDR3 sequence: CASSQAPRGNIQYF. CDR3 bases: TGTGCCAGCAGCCAAGCCCCCCGCGGAAACATTCAGTACTTC.

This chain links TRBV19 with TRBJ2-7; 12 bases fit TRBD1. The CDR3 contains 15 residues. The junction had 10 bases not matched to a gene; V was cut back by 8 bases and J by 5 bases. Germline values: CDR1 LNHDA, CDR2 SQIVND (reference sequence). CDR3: CASSRTGQGADEQYF. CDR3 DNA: TGTGCCAGTTCCCGAACGGGACAGGGGGCGGACGAGCAGTACTTC.

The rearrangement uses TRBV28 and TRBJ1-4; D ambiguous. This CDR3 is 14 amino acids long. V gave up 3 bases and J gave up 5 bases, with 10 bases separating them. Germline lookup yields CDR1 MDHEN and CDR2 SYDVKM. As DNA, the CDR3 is TGTGCCAGCAGTTTTGTAGATACCAATGAAAAACTGTTTTTT. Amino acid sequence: CASSFVDTNEKLFF.

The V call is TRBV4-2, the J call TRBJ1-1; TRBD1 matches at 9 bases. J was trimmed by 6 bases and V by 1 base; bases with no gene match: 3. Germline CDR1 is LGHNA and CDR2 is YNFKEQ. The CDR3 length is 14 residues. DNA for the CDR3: TGTGCCAGCAGCCAAGGGACAGGGGCCCCTGAAGCTTTCTTT. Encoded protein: CASSQGTGAPEAFF.

The CDR3 is CASSTAGINQPQHF. The CDR3 coding sequence is TGTGCCAGTAGCACGGCAGGAATTAATCAGCCCCAGCATTTT. V gene TRBV19 combines with J gene TRBJ1-5; D call uncertain. Trimming cost V 6 bases and J 4 bases, with 13 bases left between them. The CDR3 runs 14 residues. CDR1 and CDR2 (germline): LNHDA, SQIVND (reference sequence).

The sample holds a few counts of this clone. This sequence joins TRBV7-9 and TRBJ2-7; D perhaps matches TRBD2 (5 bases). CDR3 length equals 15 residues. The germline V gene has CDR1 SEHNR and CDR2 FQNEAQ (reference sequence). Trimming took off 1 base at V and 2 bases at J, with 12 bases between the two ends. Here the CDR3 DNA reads TGTGCCAGCAGCTTAGAGGCATCGGGGACCTACGAGCAGTACTTC. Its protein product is CASSLEASGTYEQYF.

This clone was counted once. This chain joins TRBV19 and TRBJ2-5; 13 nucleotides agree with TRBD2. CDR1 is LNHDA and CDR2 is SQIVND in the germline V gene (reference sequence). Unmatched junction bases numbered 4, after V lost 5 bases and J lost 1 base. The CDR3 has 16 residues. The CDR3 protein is CASSQTSGGAQETQYF. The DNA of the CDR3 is TGTGCCAGTAGTCAAACTAGCGGGGGGGCCCAAGAGACCCAGTACTTC.

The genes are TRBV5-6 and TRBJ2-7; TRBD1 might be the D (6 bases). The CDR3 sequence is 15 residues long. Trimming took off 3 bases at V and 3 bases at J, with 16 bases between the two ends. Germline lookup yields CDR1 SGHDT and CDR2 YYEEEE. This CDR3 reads CASSWGTTNYYEQYF. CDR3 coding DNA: TGTGCCAGCAGCTGGGGGACAACGAACTACTACGAGCAGTACTTC.